This T cell receptor beta chain comes out of a study of OX40 agonist ivuxolimab in advanced cancers. Study-wide points: Not determined was the antigen specificity of the expanded peripheral T cells. Blood T cells, both CD4+ and CD8+, expanded clonally by week 6 at 0.1 to 3.0 mg/kg. Partial responders dosed at 0.1-3.0 mg/kg displayed clonal expansion ranking among the lowest.

A single count supports this clone. What it binds is unknown. Clones were read by immunoSEQ multiplex PCR, and TCRdb kept only the in-frame ones, dropping some. The data contain over 85,000 clones, approximately 87% of them singletons. This CDR3 has 15 residues. V was clipped by 5 bases and J by 7 bases; unmatched bases: 11. In germline, CDR1 is LNHDA, CDR2 SQIVND (reference sequence). Blood specimens came from baseline, cycle 4 day 1, and cycle 7 day 1. Sequenced here: CD4+ or CD8+ T cells sorted from blood, sampled in a trial of the OX40 agonist ivuxolimab. This TCR was recovered from an adult with an advanced solid tumor such as melanoma, head and neck, liver or kidney cancer. The V call is TRBV19, the J call TRBJ2-1; TRBD2 aligns across 7 bases. CDR3 region: CASSLPGTTRNEQFF. The CDR3 DNA reads as TGTGCCAGTAGTTTGCCCGGGACTACGCGAAATGAGCAGTTCTTC.